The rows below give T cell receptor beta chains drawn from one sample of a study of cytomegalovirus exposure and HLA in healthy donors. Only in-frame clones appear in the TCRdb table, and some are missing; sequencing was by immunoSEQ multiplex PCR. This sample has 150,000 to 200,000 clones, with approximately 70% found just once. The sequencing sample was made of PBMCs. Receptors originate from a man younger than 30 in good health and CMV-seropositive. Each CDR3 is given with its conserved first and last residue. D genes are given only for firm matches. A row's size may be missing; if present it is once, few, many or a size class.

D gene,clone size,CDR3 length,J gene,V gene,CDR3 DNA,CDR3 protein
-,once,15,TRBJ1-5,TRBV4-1,TGCGCCAGCAGCCAAGGGGGCAGCAACAATCAGCCCCAGCATTTT,CASSQGGSNNQPQHF
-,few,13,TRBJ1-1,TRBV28,TGTGCCAGCAGTCCCGGGGTTAGCACTGAAGCTTTCTTT,CASSPGVSTEAFF
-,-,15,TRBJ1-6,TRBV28,TGTGCCAGCAGTTTAAACGGACAGACTGGTTCACCCCTCCACTTT,CASSLNGQTGSPLHF
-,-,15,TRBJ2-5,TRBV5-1,TGCGCCAGCAGCTTCAGGCAGGGTCCCCAAGAGACCCAGTACTTC,CASSFRQGPQETQYF
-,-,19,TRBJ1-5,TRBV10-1,TGCGCCAGCAGTGTTCGGAGGTTGGTCGGCCTTTATAGCAATCAGCCCCAGCATTTT,CASSVRRLVGLYSNQPQHF
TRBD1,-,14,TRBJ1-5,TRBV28,TGTGCCAGCAGCCAAAGGGGGCTGGGTCAGCCCCAGCATTTT,CASSQRGLGQPQHF
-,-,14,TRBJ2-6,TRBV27,TGTGCCAGCCAAATTGAGGGCGGGGCCAACGTCCTGACTTTC,CASQIEGGANVLTF
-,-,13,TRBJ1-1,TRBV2,TGTGCCAGCAGTGCCACAGTGAACACTGAAGCTTTCTTT,CASSATVNTEAFF
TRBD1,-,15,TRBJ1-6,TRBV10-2,TGCGCCAGCGGGACAGGGGGCGCCGGGGCTTCACCCCTCCACTTT,CASGTGGAGASPLHF
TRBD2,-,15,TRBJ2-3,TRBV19,TGTGCCAGTAGGAACCCGGGACTAGCGGTAGATACGCAGTATTTT,CASRNPGLAVDTQYF
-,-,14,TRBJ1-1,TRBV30,TGTGCCTGGAGTCCAGACAGTATGAACACTGAAGCTTTCTTT,CAWSPDSMNTEAFF
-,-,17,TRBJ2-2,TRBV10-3,TGTGCCATCAGTGAAGATGAGGCTAGCGCGAACACCGGGGAGCTGTTTTTT,CAISEDEASANTGELFF
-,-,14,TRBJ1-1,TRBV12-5,TGTGCTAGTGGTTCTGACGGGGGGGACACTGAAGATTTCTTT,CASGSDGGDTEDFF
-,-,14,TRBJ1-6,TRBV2,TGTGCCAGCACCTCTACAGGGTTGGAGTCACCCCTCCACTTT,CASTSTGLESPLHF
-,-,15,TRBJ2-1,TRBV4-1,TGCGCCAGCAGCCATCCGGGGAGCTCCTACAATGAGCAGTTCTTC,CASSHPGSSYNEQFF
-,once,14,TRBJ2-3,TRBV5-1,TGCGCCAGCAGCTTTGTGGCAGACACAGATACGCAGTATTTT,CASSFVADTDTQYF
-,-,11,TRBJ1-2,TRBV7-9,TGTGCCAGCAGCTTCAAGACGGGGTACACCTTC,CASSFKTGYTF
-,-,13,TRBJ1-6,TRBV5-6,TGTGCCAGCAGCTTGGCGGAGGCGGGAACCCTCCACTTT,CASSLAEAGTLHF
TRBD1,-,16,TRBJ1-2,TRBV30,TGTGCCTGGAGTGTATTTGACAGGGGCAGAAACTATGGCTACACCTTC,CAWSVFDRGRNYGYTF
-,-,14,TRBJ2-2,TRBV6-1,TGTGCCAGCAGAAGGACAGCCAACACCGGGGAGCTGTTTTTT,CASRRTANTGELFF
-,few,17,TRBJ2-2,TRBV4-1,TGCGCCAGCAGCCAAGTCGGGAAGGGATCGAACACCGGGGAGCTGTTTTTT,CASSQVGKGSNTGELFF
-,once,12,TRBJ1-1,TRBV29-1,TGCAGCGTTGAGGGCGGGGGGGGCGAAGCTTTCTTT,CSVEGGGGEAFF
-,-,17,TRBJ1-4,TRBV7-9,TGTGCCAGCAGTCATAAGGTACAGGGCCCAACTAATGAAAAACTGTTTTTT,CASSHKVQGPTNEKLFF
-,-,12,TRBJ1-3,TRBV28,TGTGCCAGCAGTCTGGCCAGAAACACCATATATTTT,CASSLARNTIYF
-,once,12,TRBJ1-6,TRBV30,TGTGCCTGGAGGGAGGGAGGTTCACCCCTCCACTTT,CAWREGGSPLHF
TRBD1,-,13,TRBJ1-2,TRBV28,TGTGCCAGCAGTCCGACAGGGTACTATGGCTACACCTTC,CASSPTGYYGYTF
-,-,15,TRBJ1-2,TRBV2,TGTGCCAGCAGTGAAAGAGGTGGTGTCGCTACTGGCTACACCTTC,CASSERGGVATGYTF
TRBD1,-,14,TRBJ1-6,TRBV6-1,TGTGCCAGCAGTAGGACAGGCTTGACTTCACCCCTCCACTTT,CASSRTGLTSPLHF
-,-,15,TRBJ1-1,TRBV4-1,TGCGCCAGCAGCCGCAGGGATAGTTATGACACTGAAGCTTTCTTT,CASSRRDSYDTEAFF
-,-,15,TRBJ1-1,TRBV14,TGTGCCAGCAGCGAAGTCGCCGGAGGGCGGGCTGAAGCTTTCTTT,CASSEVAGGRAEAFF
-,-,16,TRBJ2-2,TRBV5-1,TGCGCCAGCAGCTTGGGGGCCCGTCTGTCGGCCGGGGAGCTGTTTTTT,CASSLGARLSAGELFF
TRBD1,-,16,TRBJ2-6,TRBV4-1,TGCGCCAGCAGTCCCCGGACAGGGGCTGGGGCCAACGTCCTGACTTTC,CASSPRTGAGANVLTF
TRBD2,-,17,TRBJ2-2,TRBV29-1,TGCAGCGTCCGGCCGGGGCTAGCGGGAGTTGGGACCGGGGAGCTGTTTTTT,CSVRPGLAGVGTGELFF
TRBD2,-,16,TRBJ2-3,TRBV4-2,TGTGCCAGCAGCCAAGGGGAGCGGGGGGGCCCCGATACGCAGTATTTT,CASSQGERGGPDTQYF
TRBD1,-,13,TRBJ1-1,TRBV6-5,TGTGCCAGCAGAACAACAGGGGGCACTGAAGCTTTCTTT,CASRTTGGTEAFF
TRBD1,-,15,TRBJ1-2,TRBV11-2,TGTGCCAGCAGCTTAGCGGGACAGACACTATATGGCTACACCTTC,CASSLAGQTLYGYTF
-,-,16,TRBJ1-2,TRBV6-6,TGTGCCAGCAGTTCGAGCCAGATCGGAGCTCCCTATGGCTACACCTTC,CASSSSQIGAPYGYTF
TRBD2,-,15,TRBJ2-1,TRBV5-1,TGCGCCAGCAGCTGGGGACTAGCGGATTACAATGAGCAGTTCTTC,CASSWGLADYNEQFF
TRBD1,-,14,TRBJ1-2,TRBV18,TGTGCCAGCTCACCACAGCAGACAGGGGACGGCTACACCTTC,CASSPQQTGDGYTF
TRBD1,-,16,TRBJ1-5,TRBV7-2,TGTGCCAGCAGCTTAGTACCGGGGCAGGGGGCTCAGCCCCAGCATTTT,CASSLVPGQGAQPQHF
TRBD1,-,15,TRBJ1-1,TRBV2,TGTGCCAGCAGACAACAGGGGGCCGGGGGGACTGAAGCTTTCTTT,CASRQQGAGGTEAFF
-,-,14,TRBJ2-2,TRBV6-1,TGTGCCAGCAGTGAACTAGCCGGGGTCGGGGAGCTGTTTTTT,CASSELAGVGELFF
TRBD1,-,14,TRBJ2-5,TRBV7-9,TGTGCCAGCAGCCGGACAGGGGCAGGGGAGACCCAGTACTTC,CASSRTGAGETQYF
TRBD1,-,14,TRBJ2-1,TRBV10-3,TGTGCCATAAAAGGACAGGGGGCGTGGAATGAGCAGTTCTTC,CAIKGQGAWNEQFF
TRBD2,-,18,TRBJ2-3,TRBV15,TGTGCCACCAGCAGAGATGGGGTCAGCGGGAGGTTAGGAGATACGCAGTATTTT,CATSRDGVSGRLGDTQYF
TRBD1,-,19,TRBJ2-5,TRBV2,TGTGCCAGCAGTGAAGCGCTTCGGGGTTTGGGGGACAGAAAAGAGACCCAGTACTTC,CASSEALRGLGDRKETQYF
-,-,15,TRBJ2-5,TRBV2,TGTGCCAGCAGTGGGGTCGGGGGGCGAGGAGAGACCCAGTACTTC,CASSGVGGRGETQYF
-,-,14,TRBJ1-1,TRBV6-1,TGTGCCAGCAGTGAAAGTCGGGGGAACACTGAAGCTTTCTTT,CASSESRGNTEAFF
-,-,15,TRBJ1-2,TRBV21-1,TGTGCCAGCAGCACCGTTACCGACAGGGGATATGGCTACACCTTC,CASSTVTDRGYGYTF
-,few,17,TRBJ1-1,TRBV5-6,TGTGCCAGCAGCGGGGCAACAGGGTTTGGTGGGTTCACTGAAGCTTTCTTT,CASSGATGFGGFTEAFF
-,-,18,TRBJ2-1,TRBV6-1,TGTGCCAGCAGTGAGGCGGCAGGGGCTAAGATTCTGTACAATGAGCAGTTCTTC,CASSEAAGAKILYNEQFF
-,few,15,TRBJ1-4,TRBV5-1,TGCGCCAGCAGCTTGGTCGCAGGGGTACTGGGTAAACTGTTTTTT,CASSLVAGVLGKLFF